This T cell receptor beta chain was captured in a study of T cells after yellow fever vaccination. TCRdb re-analysed the 5' RACE reads in MiXCR, keeping a single row per CDR3 protein. The table has some 110,000 distinct CDR3 sequences, 7.2% seen once; the top ten hold more than 2.5%. The V and J ends lost 0 bases and 5 bases, in that order; junction bases with no gene match: 12. The CDR3 is 17 amino acids. Germline assignment: CDR1 LGHNA and CDR2 YSLEER. This clonotype came up many times. Sample: CD4+ T cells sorted from PBMCs, taken roughly 45 days after the first yellow fever vaccination. The sequence was collected from a man aged 18 to 30 who received the YFV17D yellow fever vaccine. The chain uses TRBV4-3 and TRBJ2-5; TRBD2 agrees at 7 bases. CDR3 coding DNA: TGCGCCAGCAGCCAAGAGTGGGGGAGGGGTGAGGGGGAGACCCAGTACTTC. This gives the protein CASSQEWGRGEGETQYF.